Sequencing of this TCR beta chain was carried out in a study of Ad26.COV2.S vaccination and SARS-CoV-2 variants (dated by TCRdb to about 2021). General notes on the study: Donors in the vaccine arm were drawn from COV1001, a multicentre, randomized, double-blind, placebo-controlled phase I-IIa trial testing Ad26.COV2.S in healthy adults. Dosing of Ad26.COV2.S was intramuscular, at either 5x10^10 or 1x10^11 viral particles, delivered as one shot or as two shots spaced 56 days apart. Sequencing of the TCRbeta repertoire served to evaluate the specificity and breadth of SARS-CoV-2-reactive T cell receptors following Ad26.COV2.S vaccination. A total of roughly 30 samples were included in the TCR-sequenced set, comprising around 19 Ad26.COV2.S vaccine recipients, 5 placebo recipients and 8 SARS-CoV-2 convalescent individuals. Trial participants were randomized into five groups of five, in which low-dose or high-dose Ad26.COV2.S was given once or twice, or placebo was given on both occasions. Investigators remained blinded to trial group allocation during experiments and outcome assessment. The study at large found these results: Non-spike TCR breadth was comparable between vaccine and placebo recipients, consistent with the vaccine containing only spike. Ad26.COV2.S recipients had higher spike-specific TCR breadth than placebo recipients (P = 0.0014). Comparing responses between vaccine doses or regimens was not something the study was powered to do. The authors noted that the TCR breadth and depth analyses may have underestimated total T cell responses. After vaccination, substantial breadth of spike-specific CD8+ and CD4+ T cell responses was reported.

Read against the paper, the sample's treatment or condition label means: some 19 received Ad26.COV2.S at low or high dose, single or two shots; 5 received placebo; per-sample allocation not given. For vaccine and placebo recipients, the sequenced repertoires came from samples collected on day 63 after the first injection. Between 29 July and 7 August 2020, Cohort 1b enrolled about 27 adults aged 18-55 years at one site in Boston, USA. Ad26.COV2.S was a replication-incompetent adenovirus type 26 vector expressing a prefusion-stabilized SARS-CoV-2 spike protein from the original Wuhan strain. Comment on this clone: Its cognate antigen has yet to be identified. Base qualities are not recorded, but no much larger clone differs from it by a single base.

Trimming takes 7 bases from V and 2 bases from J, and the germline ends sit 12 bases apart. CDR1 and CDR2 are read off the germline V gene as WSHSY and SAAADI. The CDR3 numbers 13 residues from cysteine through phenylalanine. Only CDR3 DNA remains: 39 bases, in frame from the first base. TCRbeta CDR3 regions were sequenced with the immunoSEQ Assay. After extraction, genomic DNA underwent amplification by bias-controlled multiplex PCR, followed by high-throughput sequencing. The authors' pipeline ran thus. To quantify the absolute abundance of each unique TCRbeta CDR3 region, sequences were collapsed and filtered. T cell fraction was estimated by normalizing TCRbeta template counts to usable DNA, which was measured by amplifying reference genes present in all nucleated cells. Repertoire TCRs were annotated as SARS-CoV-2-specific when V gene, CDR3 amino acid sequence and J gene were exactly matched to a known reactive TCR set. The reference SARS-CoV-2 TCR set came from MIRA and was filtered for enrichment in COVID-19-positive ImmuneCODE repertoires, removing public or cross-reactive TCRs. Using the MIRA antigens, annotated TCRs were further analysed by specific ORF or by position within an ORF. Breadth was defined as the number of annotated unique rearrangements divided by the total number of unique productive rearrangements, and depth was defined as the summed frequency of the annotated unique rearrangements. Group comparisons of TCR breadth used two-sided Wilcoxon rank-sum tests. TCRdb took over this immuneACCESS table, retaining in-frame rearrangements with V and J assigned. Such tables are incomplete; in checked studies, under half of the missing clones stem from an unresolved V gene, and the remainder is unexplained. The DNA was the basis for D and trimming; V, J and clone size are from that table. The sample table lists roughly 700,000 clones, more than 80% of them with a count of one. The top ten hold roughly 1.5% of the sample.

The V gene is TRBV10-2 and the J gene is TRBJ2-7; the D gene is perhaps TRBD1, from 6 matching bases. The sequence was collected from a person between 18 and 60 years old who received the Ad26.COV2.S COVID-19 vaccine or a placebo. Here the sequenced sample was peripheral blood, taken in a trial of Ad26.COV2.S vaccine versus placebo. The base sequence is TGCGCCAGCACCTCACAGGGCCCCTACGAGCAGTACTTC. Translated, this gives CASTSQGPYEQYF.